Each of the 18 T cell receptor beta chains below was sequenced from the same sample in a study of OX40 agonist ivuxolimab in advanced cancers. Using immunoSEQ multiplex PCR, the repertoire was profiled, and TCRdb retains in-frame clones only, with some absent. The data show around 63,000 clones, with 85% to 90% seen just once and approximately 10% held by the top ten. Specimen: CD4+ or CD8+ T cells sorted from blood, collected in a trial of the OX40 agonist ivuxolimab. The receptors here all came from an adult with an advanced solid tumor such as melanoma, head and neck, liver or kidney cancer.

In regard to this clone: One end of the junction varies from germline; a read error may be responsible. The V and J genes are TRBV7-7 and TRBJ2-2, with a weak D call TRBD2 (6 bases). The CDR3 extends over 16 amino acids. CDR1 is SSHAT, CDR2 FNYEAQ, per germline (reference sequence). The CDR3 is CASSPEAGLSPGELFF. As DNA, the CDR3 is TGTGCTAGCAGCCCCGAGGCGGGGTTAAGCCCCGGGGAGCTGTTTTTT.

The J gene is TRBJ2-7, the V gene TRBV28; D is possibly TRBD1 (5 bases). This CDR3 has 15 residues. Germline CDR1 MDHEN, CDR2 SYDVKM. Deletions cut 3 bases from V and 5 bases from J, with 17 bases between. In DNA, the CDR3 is TGTGCCAGCAGTTTGGCAGGGTTAGTTGGTGACGAGCAGTACTTC. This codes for CASSLAGLVGDEQYF.

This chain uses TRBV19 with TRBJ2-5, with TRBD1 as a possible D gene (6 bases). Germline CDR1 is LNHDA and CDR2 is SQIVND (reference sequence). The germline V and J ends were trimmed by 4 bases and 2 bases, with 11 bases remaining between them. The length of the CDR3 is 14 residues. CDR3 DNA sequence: TGTGCCAGTAGTAACGACAGGTTGCAAGAGACCCAGTACTTC. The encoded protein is CASSNDRLQETQYF.

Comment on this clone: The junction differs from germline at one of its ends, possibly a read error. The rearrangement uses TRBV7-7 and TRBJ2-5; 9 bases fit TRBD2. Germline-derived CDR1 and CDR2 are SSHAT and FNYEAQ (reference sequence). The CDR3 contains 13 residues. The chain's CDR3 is CASSPGLAETQYF. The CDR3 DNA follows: TGTGCTAGCAGCCCGGGACTAGCAGAGACCCAGTACTTC.

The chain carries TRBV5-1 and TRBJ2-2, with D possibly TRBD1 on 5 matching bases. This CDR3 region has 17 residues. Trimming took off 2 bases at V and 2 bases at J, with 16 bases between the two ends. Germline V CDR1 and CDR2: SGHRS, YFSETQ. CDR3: CASSLMVSGQNTGELFF. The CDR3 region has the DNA TGCGCCAGCAGCTTAATGGTATCAGGGCAAAACACCGGGGAGCTGTTTTTT.

The CDR3 nucleotides are TGTGCCAGCAGCTTAGTCGGCGGGGACACAGATACGCAGTATTTT. Its translation: CASSLVGGDTDTQYF. This rearrangement joins TRBV7-6 to TRBJ2-3, with D possibly being TRBD2 (6 bases). From germline, CDR1 is SGHVS and CDR2 FNYEAQ. V was clipped by 1 base and J by 2 bases, with 10 bases between them. The length of the CDR3 is 15 residues.

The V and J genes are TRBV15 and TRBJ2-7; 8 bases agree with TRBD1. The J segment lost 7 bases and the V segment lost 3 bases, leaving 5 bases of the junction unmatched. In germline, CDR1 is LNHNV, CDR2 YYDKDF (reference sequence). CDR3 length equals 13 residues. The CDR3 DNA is TGTGCCACCAGCAGGCGGACAGGGAGGGAGCAGTACTTC. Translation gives CATSRRTGREQYF.

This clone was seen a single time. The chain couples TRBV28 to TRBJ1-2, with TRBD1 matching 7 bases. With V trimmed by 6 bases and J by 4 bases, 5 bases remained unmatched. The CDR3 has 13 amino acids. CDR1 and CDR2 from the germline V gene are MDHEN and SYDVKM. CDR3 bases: TGTGCCAGCAGCATCCGACAGGGCTATGGCTACACCTTC. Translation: CASSIRQGYGYTF.

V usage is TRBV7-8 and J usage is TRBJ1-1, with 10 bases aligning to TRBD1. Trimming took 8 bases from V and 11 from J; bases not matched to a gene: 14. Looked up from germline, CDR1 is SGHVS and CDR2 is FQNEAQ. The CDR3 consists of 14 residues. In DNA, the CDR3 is TGTGCCAGCGCCCAGTCGGACAGGGGGAGATCGGCTTTCTTT. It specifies CASAQSDRGRSAFF. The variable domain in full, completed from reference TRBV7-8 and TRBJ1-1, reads GAGVSQSPRYKVAKRGQDVALRCDPISGHVSLFWYQQALGQGPEFLTYFQNEAQLDKSGLPSDRFFAERPEGSVSTLKIQRTQQEDSAVYLCASAQSDRGRSAFFGQGTRLTVV.

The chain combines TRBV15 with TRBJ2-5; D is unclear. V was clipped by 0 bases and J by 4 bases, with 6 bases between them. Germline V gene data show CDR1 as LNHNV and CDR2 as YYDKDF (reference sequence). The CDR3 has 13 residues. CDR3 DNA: TGTGCCACCAGCAGAGATTTCCCAGAGACCCAGTACTTC. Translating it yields CATSRDFPETQYF.

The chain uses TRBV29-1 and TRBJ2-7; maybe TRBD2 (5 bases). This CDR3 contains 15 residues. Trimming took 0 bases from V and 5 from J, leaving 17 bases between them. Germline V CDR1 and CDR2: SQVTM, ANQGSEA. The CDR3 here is CSVEDQTGSPHEQYF. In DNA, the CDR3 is TGCAGCGTTGAAGATCAGACGGGAAGCCCCCACGAGCAGTACTTC.

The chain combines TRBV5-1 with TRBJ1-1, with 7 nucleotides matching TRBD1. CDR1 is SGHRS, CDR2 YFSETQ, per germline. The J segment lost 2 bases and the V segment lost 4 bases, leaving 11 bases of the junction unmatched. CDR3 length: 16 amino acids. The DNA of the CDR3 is TGCGCCAGCAGCCGAACTGCAGGGACAGCAAACACTGAAGCTTTCTTT. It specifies CASSRTAGTANTEAFF.

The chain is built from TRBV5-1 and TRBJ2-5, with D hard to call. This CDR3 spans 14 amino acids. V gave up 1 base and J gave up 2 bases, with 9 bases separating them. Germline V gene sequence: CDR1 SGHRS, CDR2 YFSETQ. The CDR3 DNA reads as TGCGCCAGCAGCTTGTACGGAAATCAAGAGACCCAGTACTTC. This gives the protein CASSLYGNQETQYF.

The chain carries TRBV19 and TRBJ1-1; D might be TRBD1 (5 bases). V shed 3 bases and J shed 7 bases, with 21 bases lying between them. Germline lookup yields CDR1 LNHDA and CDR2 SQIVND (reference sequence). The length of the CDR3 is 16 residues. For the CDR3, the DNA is TGTGCCAGTAGTATCGCAGGGTACATAGACCGACTTGAAGCTTTCTTT. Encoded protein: CASSIAGYIDRLEAFF.

DNA of the CDR3: TGTGCCAGTAGAAATAAGGGGGCAGCGTTACTCTATGGCTACACCTTC. Amino acid sequence: CASRNKGAALLYGYTF. This chain links TRBV19 with TRBJ1-2, with 7 nucleotides matching TRBD1. CDR3 length: 16 amino acids. V trimming: 6 bases; J trimming: 4 bases; junction bases outside the gene matches: 14. From germline, CDR1 is LNHDA and CDR2 SQIVND (reference sequence).

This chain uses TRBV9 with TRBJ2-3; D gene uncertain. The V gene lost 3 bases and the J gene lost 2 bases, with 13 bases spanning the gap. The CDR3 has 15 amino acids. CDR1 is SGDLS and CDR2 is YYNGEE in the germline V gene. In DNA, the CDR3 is TGTGCCAGCAGCGCACTTCGGACGGTCACAGATACGCAGTATTTT. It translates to CASSALRTVTDTQYF.

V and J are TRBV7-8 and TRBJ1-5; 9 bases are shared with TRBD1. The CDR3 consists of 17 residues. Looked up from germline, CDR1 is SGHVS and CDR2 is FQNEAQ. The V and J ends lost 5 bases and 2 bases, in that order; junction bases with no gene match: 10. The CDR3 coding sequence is TGTGCCAGCAGCCCCGGGACAGGGAGGTTCGGCAATCAGCCCCAGCATTTT. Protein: CASSPGTGRFGNQPQHF.

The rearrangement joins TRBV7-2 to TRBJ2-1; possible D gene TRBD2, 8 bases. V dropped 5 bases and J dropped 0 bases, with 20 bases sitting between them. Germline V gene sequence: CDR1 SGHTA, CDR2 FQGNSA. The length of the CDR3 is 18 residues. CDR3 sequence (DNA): TGTGCCAGCAGCACGGGGGGGGACAGAGCTAGCTCCTACAATGAGCAGTTCTTC. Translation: CASSTGGDRASSYNEQFF. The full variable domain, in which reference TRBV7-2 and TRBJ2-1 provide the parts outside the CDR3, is GAGVSQSPSNKVTEKGKDVELRCDPISGHTALYWYRQSLGQGLEFLIYFQGNSAPDKSGLPSDRFSAERTGGSVSTLTIQRTQQEDSAVYLCASSTGGDRASSYNEQFFGPGTRLTVL.